The clone carrying this T cell receptor (beta chain) was counted a single time. Looked up from germline, CDR1 is SGHRS and CDR2 is YFSETQ. CDR3 length: 17 amino acids. The ends lost 0 bases at V and 2 bases at J; junction bases unmatched: 8. This table comes from immunoSEQ multiplex PCR, and its TCRdb copy is limited to in-frame clones, with some not included. The sample yields just under 75,000 clones, roughly 92% seen once. The sample belongs to a study of OX40 agonist ivuxolimab in advanced cancers. Across the study: An agonistic human IgG2 monoclonal antibody against OX40 (CD134) was given. Patients were treated with intravenous ivuxolimab, dosed at 0.01 to 10 mg/kg and infused every 2 weeks.

No patient had autoimmune disease or received systemic immunosuppression. Blood specimens came from baseline, cycle 4 day 1, and cycle 7 day 1. This chain joins TRBV5-1 and TRBJ2-7; 10 bases are a match to TRBD2. This clonotype was sampled from an adult with an advanced solid tumor such as melanoma, head and neck, liver or kidney cancer. The source material was CD4+ or CD8+ T cells sorted from blood, sampled in a trial of the OX40 agonist ivuxolimab. CDR3 amino acids: CASSLAVTSGYTYEQYF. In DNA form, the CDR3 reads TGCGCCAGCAGCTTGGCCGTGACTAGCGGGTACACCTACGAGCAGTACTTC.